This paragraph reports one T cell receptor (beta chain). The antigen is undetermined. The CDR3 runs to 13 residues. Germline V gene data show CDR1 as SGHAT and CDR2 as FQNNGV. Trimming removed 5 bases from V and 8 bases from J, with 15 bases in between. The data are from a study of shared clonotypes between healthy human individuals. Across the study: Per donor, CD8 memory used one plate, CD8 naive used two, CD4 memory used three and CD4 naive used three.

Whole-study findings and limits: Rarefaction gave evidence that sorted-subset sequencing remained incomplete despite large depth. There were few donors, and this limited the genetic and exposure-history diversity represented.

Using immunoSEQ multiplex PCR, the repertoire was profiled, and TCRdb retains in-frame clones only, with some absent. The table lists 2 million to 2.5 million clones, 85% to 95% of them singletons. Healthy adults negative for HIV, lacking recent acute infections or vaccinations, served as donors. The genes are TRBV11-2 and TRBJ1-1; D is possibly TRBD1 (6 bases). Sequencing was performed on naive CD4+ T cells from PBMCs. Specified subset: CD45RA+ positively selected. The clonotype comes from a man aged 18-30 years in good health. Some clones in this sample may be carry-over from other donors' samples. This CDR3 is CASSTGQYVEAFF. As DNA, the CDR3 is TGTGCCAGCAGCACAGGACAGTACGTCGAAGCTTTCTTT.